This is a list of T cell receptor beta chains from one sample in a study of control samples from healthy donors and cancer patients. Assay: immunoSEQ multiplex PCR; the TCRdb copy retains only in-frame clones and omits some. The table lists about 270,000 clones, about four fifths of them singletons, with about an eighth in the top ten. The sample taken for sequencing was PBMCs. The receptors shown here come from a woman aged 55-70 years with lung cancer. The CDR3 runs from the conserved cysteine through the conserved F or W. A D gene is named only where the DNA matches it firmly. Where a row states a size, it is once, few, many or the class of an expanded clone; other rows omit it.

>TRBJ2-6|TRBD1|few|TRBV3-1/TRBV3-2
TGTGCCAGCAGCCAAGCCGGACAGGTACCCCCCTCTGGGGCCAACGTCCTGACTTTC
CASSQAGQVPPSGANVLTF
>TRBJ2-3|TRBD2|NA|TRBV9
TGTGCCAGCAGCGTAGAAGCGGGAAGAGATACGCAGTATTTT
CASSVEAGRDTQYF
>TRBJ1-6|TRBD1|NA|TRBV30
TGTGCCTGCAACAGGGGACAGAGCAATTCACCCCTCCACTTT
CACNRGQSNSPLHF
>TRBJ2-1|NA|NA|TRBV27
TGTGCCAGCAGTTTTGTGGGGCCGGAATTCAATGAGCAGTTCTTC
CASSFVGPEFNEQFF
>TRBJ2-3|TRBD2|NA|TRBV7-2
TGTGCCAGCAGCTCCCGTAGCGGGGGTATAATGGGTACGCAGTATTTT
CASSSRSGGIMGTQYF
>TRBJ2-1|NA|NA|TRBV7-3
TGTGCCAGCAGGAACAGGAGATCGGGGAATGAGCAGTTCTTC
CASRNRRSGNEQFF
>TRBJ1-1|TRBD1|NA|TRBV18
TGTGCCAGCTCACCTCGGACAGGGATTGTGAACACTGAAGCTTTCTTT
CASSPRTGIVNTEAFF
>TRBJ1-6|NA|few|TRBV3-1/TRBV3-2
TGTGCCAGCAGCCAAGATCTGGTTTTTGCTTACTCCTATAATTCACCCCTCCACTTT
CASSQDLVFAYSYNSPLHF
>TRBJ2-3|NA|NA|TRBV11-3
TGTGCCAGCAGCTTAGGGACTCGACAGGCTAGCACAGATACGCAGTATTTT
CASSLGTRQASTDTQYF
>TRBJ1-1|TRBD1|NA|TRBV18
TGTGCCAGCTCACCACCGGGACAGGGAGGTGAAGCTTTCTTT
CASSPPGQGGEAFF
>TRBJ1-1|TRBD1|few|TRBV12-3/TRBV12-4
TGTGCCAGCAGCTTCAACAGGGGGACTGAAGCTTTCTTT
CASSFNRGTEAFF
>TRBJ2-5|TRBD1|NA|TRBV9
TGTGCCAGCAGCAGGCTGTCGGGACAGGACTCGGAGACCCAGTACTTC
CASSRLSGQDSETQYF
>TRBJ1-1|NA|NA|TRBV18
TGTGCCAGCTCAGCCGACAGCATATTAACGGGTGGTGAAGCTTTCTTT
CASSADSILTGGEAFF
>TRBJ2-1|NA|NA|TRBV5-1
TGCGCCAGCAGCTACGGAACGTTGAATGAGCAGTTCTTC
CASSYGTLNEQFF
>TRBJ1-1|NA|NA|TRBV18
TGTGCCAGCTCAACAGTTAACACTGAAGCTTTCTTT
CASSTVNTEAFF
>TRBJ2-1|NA|NA|TRBV18
TGTGCCAGCTCACCGCGAGGGGGGCTGGACAATGAGCAGTTCTTC
CASSPRGGLDNEQFF
>TRBJ1-2|NA|NA|TRBV10-1
TGCGCCAGCAGCAGGGGTGGAAACTATGGCTACACCTTC
CASSRGGNYGYTF
>TRBJ1-1|NA|NA|TRBV25-1
TGTGCCAGCAGCCTCACTCTTAACACTGAAGCTTTCTTT
CASSLTLNTEAFF
>TRBJ2-7|NA|once|TRBV20-1
TGCAGTGCTAGTCCGGGACACCCGCCATACGAGCAGTACTTC
CSASPGHPPYEQYF
>TRBJ2-7|TRBD1|NA|TRBV7-9
TGTGCCAGCAGTCATGACAGGGAAGCTATCTACGAGCAGTACTTC
CASSHDREAIYEQYF
>TRBJ2-1|TRBD2|NA|TRBV19
TGTGCCAGTAGTAGAGGTACTAGCGGGAGGGGCGATGAGCAGTTCTTC
CASSRGTSGRGDEQFF
>TRBJ2-1|NA|NA|TRBV11-2
TGTGCCAGCAGCTTAGCAGGAGTCTACAATGAGCAGTTCTTC
CASSLAGVYNEQFF
>TRBJ1-1|NA|NA|TRBV29-1
TGCAGCGGCCGGACCCTTGAGGACACTGAAGCTTTCTTT
CSGRTLEDTEAFF
>TRBJ1-2|NA|NA|TRBV10-3
TGTGCCATCAGTCGAGGGGGTGACTATGGCTACACCTTC
CAISRGGDYGYTF
>TRBJ1-2|TRBD1|NA|TRBV6-5
TGTGCCAGTACCCCGGGACAGATCTATGGCTACACCTTC
CASTPGQIYGYTF
>TRBJ2-1|NA|NA|TRBV11-2
TGTGCCAGCAGCCTAACGACACCTAACAATGAGCAGTTCTTC
CASSLTTPNNEQFF
>TRBJ1-2|NA|NA|TRBV4-1
TGCGCCAGCAGCCAAGGAGGGGGCTATGGCTACACCTTC
CASSQGGGYGYTF
>TRBJ2-5|TRBD1|NA|TRBV7-9
TGTGCCAGCAGCTTAGGGGGGCCTCGGACAGGGGCCGAGGAGACCCAGTACTTC
CASSLGGPRTGAEETQYF